The sequence of this T cell receptor beta chain was determined in a study of T-cell reconstitution after alpha-beta-depleted transplantation in children. Study conclusions and caveats: Newly generated T cells supplied most T-cell counts and diversity one year post-transplant. At around two months after transplant, the alpha-beta T cells were reportedly derived from several hundred expanded clones that came from non-depleted graft cells.

For TCRbeta, the library was prepared with unique molecular identifiers. From the PCR reads, TCRdb called clonotypes with MiXCR, one entry per CDR3 protein. This table has a few hundred thousand distinct CDR3 sequences, 16% appearing once. J was trimmed by 1 base and V by 3 bases; bases with no gene match: 8. Germline V gives CDR1 SGHRS, CDR2 YFSETQ. The CDR3 spans 17 residues. Notes on this clonotype: Antigen specificity is unknown.

The clonotype comes from a boy under three years old who had a stem cell transplant for Wiskott-Aldrich syndrome, so the T cells may come from the graft donor. Sequenced material: PBMCs, mostly from graft donor cells, taken 360 days after TCRalphabeta/CD19-depleted stem cell transplant. The J gene is TRBJ2-2, the V gene TRBV5-1; 8 bases line up with TRBD2. The CDR3 protein is CASSYRLATRNTGELFF. The CDR3 DNA follows: TGCGCCAGCAGCTACCGACTAGCGACACGGAACACCGGGGAGCTGTTTTTT. The variable domain in full, with the rest retrieved from reference TRBV5-1 and TRBJ2-2, is KAGVTQTPRYLIKTRGQQVTLSCSPISGHRSVSWYQQTPGQGLQFLFEYFSETQRNKGNFPGRFSGRQFSNSRSEMNVSTLELGDSALYLCASSYRLATRNTGELFFGEGSRLTVL.